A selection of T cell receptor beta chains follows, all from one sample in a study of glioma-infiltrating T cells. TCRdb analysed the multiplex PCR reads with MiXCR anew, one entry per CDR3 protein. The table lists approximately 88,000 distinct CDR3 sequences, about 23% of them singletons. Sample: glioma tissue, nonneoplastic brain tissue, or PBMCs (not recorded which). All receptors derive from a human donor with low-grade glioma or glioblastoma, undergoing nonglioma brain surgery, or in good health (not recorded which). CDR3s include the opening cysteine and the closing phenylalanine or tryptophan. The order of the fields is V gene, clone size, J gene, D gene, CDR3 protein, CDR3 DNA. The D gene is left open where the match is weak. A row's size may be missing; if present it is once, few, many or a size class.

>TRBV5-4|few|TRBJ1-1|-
CASSRDGMNTEAFF
TGTGCCAGCAGCAGAGACGGAATGAACACTGAAGCTTTCTTT
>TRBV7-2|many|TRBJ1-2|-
CASTTNGRYGYTF
TGTGCCAGCACCACCAATGGGCGCTATGGCTACACCTTC
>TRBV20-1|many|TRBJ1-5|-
CSASPRGFNQPQHF
TGCAGTGCTAGCCCCAGGGGATTCAATCAGCCCCAGCATTTT
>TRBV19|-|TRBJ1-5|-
CASSMRLYSNQPQHF
TGTGCCAGTAGCATGAGATTATATAGCAATCAGCCCCAGCATTTT
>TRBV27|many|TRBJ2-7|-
CASSSLGDGSYEQYF
TGTGCCAGCAGCTCACTGGGAGACGGATCCTACGAGCAGTACTTC
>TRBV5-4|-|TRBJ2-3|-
CAGSLPSRGPTTQYF
TGTGCCGGCAGCTTGCCAAGTCGGGGCCCTACAACGCAGTATTTT
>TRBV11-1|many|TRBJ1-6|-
CASSLGAGNSPLHF
TGTGCCAGCAGCTTAGGCGCGGGGAATTCACCCCTCCACTTT
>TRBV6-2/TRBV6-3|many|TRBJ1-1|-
CATNSVPGGDTEAFF
TGTGCCACTAATAGCGTGCCTGGGGGTGACACTGAAGCTTTCTTT
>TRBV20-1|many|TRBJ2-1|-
CSARDLTGLFGYNEQFF
TGCAGTGCTAGAGATTTAACCGGACTATTTGGCTACAATGAGCAGTTCTTC
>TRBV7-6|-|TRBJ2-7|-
CASSLTGTSSYEQYF
TGTGCCAGCAGTTTAACAGGGACGAGCTCCTACGAGCAGTACTTC
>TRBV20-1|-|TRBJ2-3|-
CNAEVVLGTDTQYF
TGCAATGCCGAAGTCGTGTTGGGCACAGATACGCAGTATTTT
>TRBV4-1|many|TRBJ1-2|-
CASSQSLNYGYTF
TGCGCCAGCAGCCAATCCCTCAACTATGGCTACACCTTC
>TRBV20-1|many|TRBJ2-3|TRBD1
CSASVRQGRDTQYF
TGCAGTGCTAGTGTTAGACAGGGCAGAGATACGCAGTATTTT
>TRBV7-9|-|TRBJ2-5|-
CASSLTVRTYQETQYF
TGTGCCAGCAGCTTAACGGTCAGAACGTACCAAGAGACCCAGTACTTC
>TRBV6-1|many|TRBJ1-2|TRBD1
CASSGDRGRSNYGYTF
TGTGCCAGCAGCGGAGACAGGGGAAGAAGTAACTATGGCTACACCTTC
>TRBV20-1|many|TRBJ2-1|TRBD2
CSARARGLPNEQFF
TGCAGTGCCCGGGCAAGGGGACTACCCAATGAGCAGTTCTTC
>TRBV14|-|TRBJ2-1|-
CASSPWGLSSYNEQFF
TGTGCCAGCAGCCCATGGGGCCTTAGCTCCTACAATGAGCAGTTCTTC
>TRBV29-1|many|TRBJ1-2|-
CSVARQGSGYTF
TGCAGCGTTGCCCGGCAAGGTAGCGGCTACACCTTC
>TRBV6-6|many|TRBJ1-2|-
CASSYTTGTLYGYTF
TGTGCCAGCAGTTACACAACCGGGACCCTCTATGGCTACACCTTC
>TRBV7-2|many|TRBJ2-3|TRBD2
CASSPRGLAGRSTDTQYF
TGTGCCAGCAGCCCGCGGGGACTAGCGGGGCGGAGCACAGATACGCAGTATTTT
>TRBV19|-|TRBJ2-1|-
CASSTRGGEQFF
TGTGCCAGTAGTACCCGTGGGGGTGAGCAGTTCTTC
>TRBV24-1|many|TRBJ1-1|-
CATSELEGGEAFF
TGTGCCACCAGTGAACTCGAAGGAGGAGAAGCTTTCTTT
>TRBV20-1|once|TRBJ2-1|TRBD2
CSAASGRRPYNEQFF
TGTAGTGCTGCTAGCGGGAGGCGGCCCTACAATGAGCAGTTCTTC
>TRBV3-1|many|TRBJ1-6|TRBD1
CASSYRDRRNSPLHF
TGTGCCAGCAGTTACAGGGACAGGCGCAATTCACCCCTCCACTTT
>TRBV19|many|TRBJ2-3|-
CASSAPGEADDTQYF
TGTGCCAGTAGTGCCCCAGGGGAAGCAGACGATACGCAGTATTTT
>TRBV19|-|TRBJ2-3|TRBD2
CASSMGLAGRFHTTDTQYF
TGTGCCAGTAGTATGGGACTAGCGGGTCGCTTCCATACCACAGATACGCAGTATTTT
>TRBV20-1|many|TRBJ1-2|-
CSARPKRSLGYTF
TGCAGTGCTAGACCTAAGCGCTCCTTAGGCTACACCTTC
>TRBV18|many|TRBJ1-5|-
CASSLRQVNQPQHF
TGTGCCAGCTCATTACGACAAGTCAATCAGCCCCAGCATTTT
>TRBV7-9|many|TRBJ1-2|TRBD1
CASSLTSRGFGYTF
TGTGCCAGCAGCCTCACGAGCAGGGGGTTTGGCTACACCTTC
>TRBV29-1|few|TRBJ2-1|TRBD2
CSGERGGSYNEQFF
TGCAGCGGAGAGCGGGGGGGGTCCTACAATGAGCAGTTCTTC
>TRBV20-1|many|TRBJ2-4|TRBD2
CSVGTSSNIQYF
TGCAGTGTGGGGACTAGCTCAAACATTCAGTACTTC
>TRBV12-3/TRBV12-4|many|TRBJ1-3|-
CASRLGAGNTIYF
TGTGCCAGCCGCTTGGGAGCTGGAAACACCATATATTTT
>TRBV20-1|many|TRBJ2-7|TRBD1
CSAHPGQGATYEQYF
TGCAGTGCCCATCCGGGACAGGGGGCCACCTACGAGCAGTACTTC
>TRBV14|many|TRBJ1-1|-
CASSLTPGLGNTEAFF
TGTGCCAGCAGCCTTACGCCGGGACTCGGCAACACTGAAGCTTTCTTT
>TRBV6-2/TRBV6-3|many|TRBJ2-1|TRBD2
CASSWLAAYNEQFF
TGTGCCAGCAGTTGGCTAGCGGCGTACAATGAGCAGTTCTTC
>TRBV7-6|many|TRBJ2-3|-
CASSFRRTTDTQYF
TGTGCCAGCAGCTTTAGGCGTACCACAGATACGCAGTATTTT
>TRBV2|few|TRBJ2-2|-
CASSGVDRATGELFF
TGTGCCAGCAGCGGTGTGGACAGAGCCACCGGGGAGCTGTTTTTT
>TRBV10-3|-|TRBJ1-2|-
CAISEVEGEGYTF
TGTGCCATCAGTGAAGTGGAGGGGGAAGGCTACACCTTC
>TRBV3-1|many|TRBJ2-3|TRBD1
CASSQRRTGATDTQYF
TGTGCCAGCAGCCAGAGGAGGACAGGGGCCACAGATACGCAGTATTTT
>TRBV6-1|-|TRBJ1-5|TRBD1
CASSEKTGTWRNQPQHF
TGTGCCAGCAGTGAGAAGACAGGGACGTGGCGCAATCAGCCCCAGCATTTT
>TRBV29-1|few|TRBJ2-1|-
CSVRVYNEQFF
TGCAGCGTTCGTGTTTACAATGAGCAGTTCTTC
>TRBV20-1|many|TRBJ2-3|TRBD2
CSAHSGGSTDTQYF
TGCAGTGCTCACAGCGGGGGGTCCACAGATACGCAGTATTTT
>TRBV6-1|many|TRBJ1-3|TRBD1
CASSRGQGGNTIYF
TGTGCCAGCAGTCGCGGACAGGGTGGAAACACCATATATTTT
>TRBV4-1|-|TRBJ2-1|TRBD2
CASSQVEREKIREQFF
TGCGCCAGCAGCCAAGTCGAGCGGGAGAAGATTCGTGAGCAGTTCTTC
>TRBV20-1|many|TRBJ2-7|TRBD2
CSASKASGSHEQYF
TGCAGTGCTAGTAAGGCTAGCGGGAGCCACGAGCAGTACTTC
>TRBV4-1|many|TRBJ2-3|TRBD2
CASSQATSEDTQYF
TGCGCCAGCAGCCAAGCTACTAGCGAGGATACGCAGTATTTT
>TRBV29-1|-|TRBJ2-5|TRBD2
CSGAGGLETQYF
TGCAGCGGGGCGGGAGGGCTGGAGACCCAGTACTTC
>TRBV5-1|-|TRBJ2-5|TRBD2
CASSDQGGRETQYF
TGCGCCAGCAGCGACCAGGGAGGGAGAGAGACCCAGTACTTC
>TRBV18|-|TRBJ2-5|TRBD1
CASPGQVLQETQYF
TGTGCCAGCCCGGGACAGGTGTTACAAGAGACCCAGTACTTC
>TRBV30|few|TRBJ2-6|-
CACHSGANVLTF
TGTGCCTGCCACTCTGGGGCCAACGTCCTGACTTTC
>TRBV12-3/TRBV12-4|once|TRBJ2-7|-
CASSLTGKAYEQYF
TGTGCCAGCAGTCTTACAGGGAAGGCCTACGAGCAGTACTTC
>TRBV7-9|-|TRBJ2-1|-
CASSIGDVRHNEQFF
TGTGCCAGCAGTATAGGTGACGTGAGACACAATGAGCAGTTCTTC
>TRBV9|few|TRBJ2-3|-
CASSPWGGGDTQYF
TGTGCCAGCAGCCCCTGGGGTGGAGGAGATACGCAGTATTTT
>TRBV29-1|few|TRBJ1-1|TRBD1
CSVDLQGANTEAFF
TGCAGCGTTGATTTACAGGGGGCGAACACTGAAGCTTTCTTT
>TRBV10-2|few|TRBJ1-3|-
CASSEDPDRVSGNTIYF
TGCGCCAGCAGTGAGGATCCAGACAGAGTCTCTGGAAACACCATATATTTT
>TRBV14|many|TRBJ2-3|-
CASSQGPDTQYF
TGTGCCAGCAGCCAAGGTCCAGATACGCAGTATTTT
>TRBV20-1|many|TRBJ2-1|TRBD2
CSAIPPGLAGYNEQFF
TGCAGTGCTATCCCCCCCGGACTAGCGGGATACAATGAGCAGTTCTTC